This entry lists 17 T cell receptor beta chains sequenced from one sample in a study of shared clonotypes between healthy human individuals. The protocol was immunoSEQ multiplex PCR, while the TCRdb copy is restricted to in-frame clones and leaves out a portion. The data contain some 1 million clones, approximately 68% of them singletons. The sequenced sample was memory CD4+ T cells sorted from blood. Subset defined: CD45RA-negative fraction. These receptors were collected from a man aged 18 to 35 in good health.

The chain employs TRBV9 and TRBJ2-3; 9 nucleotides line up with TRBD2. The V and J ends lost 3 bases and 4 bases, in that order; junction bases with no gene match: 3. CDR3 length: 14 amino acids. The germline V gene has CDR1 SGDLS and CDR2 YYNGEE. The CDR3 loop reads CASSAAGGPDTQYF. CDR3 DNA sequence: TGTGCCAGCAGCGCAGCGGGAGGACCAGATACGCAGTATTTT.

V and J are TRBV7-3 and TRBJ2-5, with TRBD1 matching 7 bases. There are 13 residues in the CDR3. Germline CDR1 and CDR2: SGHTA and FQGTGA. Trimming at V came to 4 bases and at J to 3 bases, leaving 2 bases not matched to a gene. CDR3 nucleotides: TGTGCCAGCAGCTCGGGACAGAAAGAGACCCAGTACTTC. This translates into CASSSGQKETQYF.

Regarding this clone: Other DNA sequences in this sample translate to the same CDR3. The CDR3 sequence is CAWSAGTASYGYTF. CDR3 bases: TGTGCCTGGAGTGCCGGGACAGCCTCCTATGGCTACACCTTC. The V and J genes are TRBV30 and TRBJ1-2, with 7 bases aligning to TRBD1. CDR3 length: 14 amino acids. The V gene end was trimmed by 1 base and the J gene end by 4 bases; junction bases not matched to a gene: 6. Germline V gene lookup returns CDR1 GTSNPN and CDR2 SVGIG (reference sequence).

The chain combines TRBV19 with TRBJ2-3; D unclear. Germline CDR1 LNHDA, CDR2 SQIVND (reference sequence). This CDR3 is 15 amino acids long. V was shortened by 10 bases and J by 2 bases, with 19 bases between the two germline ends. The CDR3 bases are TGTGCCACCCTAGAGATTGACACTTACACAGATACGCAGTATTTT. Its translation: CATLEIDTYTDTQYF.

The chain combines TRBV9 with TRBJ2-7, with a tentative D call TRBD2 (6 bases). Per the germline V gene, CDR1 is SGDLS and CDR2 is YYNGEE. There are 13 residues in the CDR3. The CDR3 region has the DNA TGTTTTCTCGAGCGGGCCTACTCCTACGAGCAGTACTTC. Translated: CFLERAYSYEQYF.

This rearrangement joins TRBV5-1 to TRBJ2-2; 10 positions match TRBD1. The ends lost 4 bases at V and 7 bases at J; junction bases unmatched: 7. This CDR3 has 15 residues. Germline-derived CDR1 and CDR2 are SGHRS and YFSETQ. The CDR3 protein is CASSLTGTGVGELFF. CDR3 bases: TGCGCCAGCAGCCTCACCGGGACAGGGGTCGGGGAGCTGTTTTTT.

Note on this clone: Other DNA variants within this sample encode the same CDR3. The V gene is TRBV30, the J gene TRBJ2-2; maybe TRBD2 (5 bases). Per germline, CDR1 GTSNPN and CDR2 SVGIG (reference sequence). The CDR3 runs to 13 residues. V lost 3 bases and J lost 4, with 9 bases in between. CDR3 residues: CAWRAGGTGELFF. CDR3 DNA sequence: TGTGCCTGGAGGGCGGGCGGCACCGGGGAGCTGTTTTTT.

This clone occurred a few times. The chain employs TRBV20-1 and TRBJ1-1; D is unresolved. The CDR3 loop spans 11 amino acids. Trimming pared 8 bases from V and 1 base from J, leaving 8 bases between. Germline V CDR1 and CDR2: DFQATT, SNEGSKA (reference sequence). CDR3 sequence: CSPRQNTEAFF. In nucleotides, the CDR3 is TGCAGTCCCAGACAGAACACTGAAGCTTTCTTT.

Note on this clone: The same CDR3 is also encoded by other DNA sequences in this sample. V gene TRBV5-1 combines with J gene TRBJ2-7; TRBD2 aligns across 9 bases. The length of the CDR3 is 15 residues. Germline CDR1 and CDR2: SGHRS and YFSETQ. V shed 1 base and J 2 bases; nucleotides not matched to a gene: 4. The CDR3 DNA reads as TGCGCCAGCAGCTTGTTGGCGGGAGGGCCCTACGAGCAGTACTTC. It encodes CASSLLAGGPYEQYF.

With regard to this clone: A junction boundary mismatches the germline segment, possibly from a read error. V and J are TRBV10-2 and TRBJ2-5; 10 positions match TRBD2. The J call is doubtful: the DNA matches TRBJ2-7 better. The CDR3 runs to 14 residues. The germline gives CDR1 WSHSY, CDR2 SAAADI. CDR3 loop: CAGSKREGTYEQYF. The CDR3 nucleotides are TGCGCCGGCAGTAAGCGGGAGGGGACCTACGAGCAGTACTTC.

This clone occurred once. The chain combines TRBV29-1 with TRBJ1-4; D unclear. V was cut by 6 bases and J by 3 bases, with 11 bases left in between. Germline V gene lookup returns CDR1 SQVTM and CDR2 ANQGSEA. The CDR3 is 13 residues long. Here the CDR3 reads CSVGVGPNEKLFF. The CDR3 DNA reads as TGCAGCGTGGGAGTAGGCCCTAATGAAAAACTGTTTTTT.

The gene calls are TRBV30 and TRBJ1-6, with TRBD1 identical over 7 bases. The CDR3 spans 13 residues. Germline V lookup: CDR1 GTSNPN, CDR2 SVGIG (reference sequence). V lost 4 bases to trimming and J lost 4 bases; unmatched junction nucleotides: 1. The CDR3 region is CAWTGGYNSPLHF. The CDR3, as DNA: TGTGCCTGGACAGGGGGGTATAATTCACCCCTCCACTTT.

CDR3 in DNA: TGTGCCAGCAGCTTCGAGGGGATAGGCACAGATACGCAGTATTTT. This translates into CASSFEGIGTDTQYF. The rearrangement uses TRBV5-4 and TRBJ2-3; either TRBD1 or TRBD2 may fit D (5 bases each). This CDR3 is built from 15 residues. Trimming took off 2 bases at V and 1 base at J, with 11 bases between the two ends. Per germline, CDR1 SGHNT and CDR2 YYREEE (reference sequence). The full variable domain, in which reference TRBV5-4 and TRBJ2-3 provide the parts outside the CDR3, is ETGVTQSPTHLIKTRGQQVTLRCSSQSGHNTVSWYQQALGQGPQFIFQYYREEENGRGNFPPRFSGLQFPNYSSELNVNALELDDSALYLCASSFEGIGTDTQYFGPGTRLTVL.

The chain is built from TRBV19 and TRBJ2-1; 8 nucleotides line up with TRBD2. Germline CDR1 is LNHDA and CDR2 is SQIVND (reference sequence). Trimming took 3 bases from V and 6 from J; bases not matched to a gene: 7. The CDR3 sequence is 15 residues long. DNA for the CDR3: TGTGCCAGTAGTATTTCCCCCGGGAGGGGCAATGAGCAGTTCTTC. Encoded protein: CASSISPGRGNEQFF.

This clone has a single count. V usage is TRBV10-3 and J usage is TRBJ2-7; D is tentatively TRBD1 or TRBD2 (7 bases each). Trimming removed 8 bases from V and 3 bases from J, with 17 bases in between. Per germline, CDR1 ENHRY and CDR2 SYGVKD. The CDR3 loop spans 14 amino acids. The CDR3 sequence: CAISPGGVLYEQYF. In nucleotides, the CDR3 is TGTGCCATCTCCCCAGGGGGGGTCCTCTACGAGCAGTACTTC.

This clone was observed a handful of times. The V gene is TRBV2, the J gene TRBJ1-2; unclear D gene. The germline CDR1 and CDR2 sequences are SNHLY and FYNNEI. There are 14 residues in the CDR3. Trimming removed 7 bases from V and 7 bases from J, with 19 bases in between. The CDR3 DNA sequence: TGTGCCAGCATAGAGGAGCACCTTGGAGGTGGCTACACCTTC. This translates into CASIEEHLGGGYTF. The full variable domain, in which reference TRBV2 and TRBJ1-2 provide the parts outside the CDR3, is EPEVTQTPSHQVTQMGQEVILRCVPISNHLYFYWYRQILGQKVEFLVSFYNNEISEKSEIFDDQFSVERPDGSNFTLKIRSTKLEDSAMYFCASIEEHLGGGYTFGSGTRLTVV.

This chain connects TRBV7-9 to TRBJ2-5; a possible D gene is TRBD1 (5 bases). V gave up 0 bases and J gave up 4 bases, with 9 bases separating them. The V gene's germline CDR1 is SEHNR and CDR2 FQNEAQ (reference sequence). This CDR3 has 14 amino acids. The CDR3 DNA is TGTGCCAGCAGCTTAGCTGGGGCCCTAGAGACCCAGTACTTC. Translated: CASSLAGALETQYF.